This is a list of T cell receptor beta chains from one sample in a study of post-analysis software for immune sequencing data. TCRdb called the PCR reads again in MiXCR, with one record for every CDR3 protein. This table holds about 500,000 distinct CDR3 sequences, less than 45% found once. Sequenced input: blood. Every receptor here comes from a girl aged 10 to 17 with multiple sclerosis. The CDR3 runs from the conserved cysteine through the conserved F or W. Each record gives: D gene, V gene, clone size, J gene, CDR3 protein, CDR3 DNA. A D gene is named only where the DNA matches it firmly. For some rows the clone size is stated as once, few or many, or as a class when expanded; others skip it.

-,TRBV6-2/TRBV6-3,few,TRBJ1-1,CASSTRQDDTEAFF,TGTGCCAGCAGCACCCGACAGGACGACACTGAAGCTTTCTTT
TRBD2,TRBV10-3,-,TRBJ2-1,CAISESGTRVDEQFF,TGTGCCATCAGTGAATCCGGGACTAGAGTAGATGAGCAGTTCTTC
TRBD2,TRBV5-1,-,TRBJ2-1,CASSYTSGPYNEQFF,TGCGCCAGCAGCTACACTAGCGGGCCCTACAATGAGCAGTTCTTC
TRBD2,TRBV11-3,-,TRBJ2-3,CASSPQAPGLAGVADTQYF,TGTGCCAGCAGCCCCCAGGCCCCCGGACTAGCGGGAGTAGCAGATACGCAGTATTTT
TRBD2,TRBV6-1,once,TRBJ2-5,CASSEVPAGVAGRYF,TGTGCCAGCAGTGAAGTACCAGCGGGAGTTGCCGGTAGGTACTTC
TRBD1,TRBV2,-,TRBJ2-2,CASIGQGNTGELFF,TGTGCCAGCATCGGACAGGGAAACACCGGGGAGCTGTTTTTT
-,TRBV7-2,-,TRBJ2-3,CASSLLAGRALTDTQYF,TGTGCCAGCAGCTTACTGGCGGGACGTGCTCTCACAGATACGCAGTATTTT
TRBD1,TRBV5-5,few,TRBJ1-1,CASSSHRGGNTEAFF,TGTGCCAGCAGCTCTCACAGGGGAGGGAACACTGAAGCTTTCTTT
-,TRBV4-1,few,TRBJ2-5,CASSDSDRQETQYF,TGCGCCAGCAGCGACTCGGACAGACAAGAGACCCAGTACTTC
TRBD1,TRBV28,-,TRBJ1-4,CASRTGFEDEKLFF,TGTGCCAGCCGGACAGGGTTTGAGGATGAAAAACTGTTTTTT
-,TRBV20-1,few,TRBJ2-3,CSASRREDTQYF,TGCAGTGCTAGTAGGAGGGAGGATACGCAGTATTTT
TRBD1,TRBV5-1,few,TRBJ1-5,CASSPGQGGQPQHF,TGTGCCAGCTCACCCGGACAGGGGGGTCAGCCCCAGCATTTT
TRBD2,TRBV11-2,-,TRBJ2-5,CASSLEMAGALWETQYF,TGTGCCAGCAGCTTAGAAATGGCGGGAGCTCTCTGGGAGACCCAGTACTTC
TRBD2,TRBV7-9,-,TRBJ2-7,CASVDSGLVSEQYF,TGTGCCAGCGTGGATTCGGGACTAGTTTCCGAGCAGTACTTC
-,TRBV27,-,TRBJ2-1,CASSRADGNEQFF,TGTGCCAGCAGTCGCGCCGACGGCAATGAGCAGTTCTTC
-,TRBV12-3/TRBV12-4,-,TRBJ2-1,CASRRAAGEQFF,TGTGCCAGCAGGCGAGCGGCGGGTGAGCAGTTCTTC
-,TRBV10-3,few,TRBJ1-5,CAISERNKGDNQPQHF,TGTGCCATCAGTGAGAGGAACAAGGGGGACAATCAGCCCCAGCATTTT
-,TRBV20-1,-,TRBJ1-4,CSAGYRVGEKLFF,TGCAGTGCTGGTTACAGGGTTGGCGAAAAACTGTTTTTT
TRBD1,TRBV20-1,many,TRBJ2-1,CSARVSGTGGSEQFF,TGCAGTGCTAGAGTTTCCGGGACAGGGGGGTCTGAGCAGTTCTTC
-,TRBV3-1,once,TRBJ1-5,CASSLTGTQPQHF,TGTGCCAGCAGCCTAACAGGTACTCAGCCCCAGCATTTT
-,TRBV6-5,once,TRBJ2-3,CVSSYEGHTDTQYF,TGTGTCAGCAGTTACGAGGGACACACAGATACGCAGTATTTT
TRBD1,TRBV28,-,TRBJ2-7,CASSLYRGPYEQYF,TGTGCCAGCAGTTTATACAGGGGACCCTACGAGCAGTACTTC
-,TRBV2,-,TRBJ1-5,CASHDHRDTSNQPQHF,TGTGCCAGCCATGATCACCGGGACACTAGCAATCAGCCCCAGCATTTT
-,TRBV6-2/TRBV6-3,-,TRBJ2-7,CASSYNTDSCEQYF,TGTGCCAGCAGTTACAACACGGACTCCTGCGAGCAGTACTTC
TRBD2,TRBV3-1,-,TRBJ2-1,CASSPSRTSGSSYNEQFF,TGTGCCAGCAGCCCAAGCCGGACTAGCGGGAGCTCCTACAATGAGCAGTTCTTC
-,TRBV20-1,-,TRBJ1-2,CSASSGNYGYTF,TGCAGTGCTAGTTCCGGGAACTATGGCTACACCTTC
TRBD2,TRBV9,once,TRBJ2-1,CASSVDLAGQTPNEQFF,TGTGCCAGCAGCGTAGATCTAGCGGGTCAAACCCCCAATGAGCAGTTCTTC
TRBD1,TRBV27,few,TRBJ1-2,CASSPADRGAYTF,TGTGCCAGCAGTCCTGCGGACAGGGGAGCCTACACCTTC
TRBD1,TRBV9,-,TRBJ1-1,CASSVGAGGVNTEAFF,TGTGCCAGCAGCGTAGGTGCAGGGGGCGTGAACACTGAAGCTTTCTTT
-,TRBV27,-,TRBJ2-1,CAGSLSNGGEWFF,TGTGCCGGCAGTTTGTCGAATGGCGGGGAATGGTTCTTC
TRBD1,TRBV2,few,TRBJ2-4,CASRDRGSKNIQYF,TGTGCCAGCCGGGACAGGGGATCCAAAAACATTCAGTACTTC
TRBD2,TRBV29-1,-,TRBJ2-1,CSGGSGSSYNEQFF,TGCAGCGGGGGTAGCGGGAGCTCCTACAATGAGCAGTTCTTC
TRBD1,TRBV7-6,-,TRBJ2-1,CASSLQGAYNEQFF,TGTGCCAGCAGCTTACAGGGGGCCTACAATGAGCAGTTCTTC
-,TRBV7-2,-,TRBJ1-5,CASSLVQGVSNQPQHF,TGTGCCAGCAGCTTAGTTCAGGGTGTTAGCAATCAGCCCCAGCATTTT
-,TRBV27,-,TRBJ2-7,CATRGTPYEQYF,TGTGCCACTAGAGGTACCCCCTACGAGCAGTACTTC
TRBD2,TRBV9,-,TRBJ2-7,CASSGSSGSTQYF,TGTGCCAGCAGCGGATCTAGCGGGTCGACGCAGTACTTC
-,TRBV6-5,-,TRBJ2-7,CASRSSSSVREQYF,TGTGCCAGCAGGTCTTCTTCTTCGGTGAGGGAGCAGTACTTC
TRBD2,TRBV11-2,-,TRBJ2-1,CASSPIAGGRGEQFF,TGTGCCAGCAGCCCAATAGCGGGTGGGAGGGGTGAGCAGTTCTTC
-,TRBV12-3/TRBV12-4,-,TRBJ2-3,CASSWELQTSDADTQYF,TGTGCCAGCAGTTGGGAACTCCAGACTAGTGACGCAGATACGCAGTATTTT
-,TRBV12-3/TRBV12-4,few,TRBJ1-5,CASSLSQSNQPQHF,TGTGCCAGCAGTTTGTCGCAGAGCAATCAGCCCCAGCATTTT
-,TRBV7-9,once,TRBJ1-6,CASSLAAGFGMSSYNSPLHF,TGTGCCAGCAGCTTAGCGGCAGGGTTCGGAATGAGCTCCTATAATTCACCCCTCCACTTT
-,TRBV12-3/TRBV12-4,once,TRBJ2-1,CASSLWERSYEQFF,TGTGCCAGCAGTTTATGGGAAAGGAGCTATGAGCAGTTCTTC
TRBD2,TRBV15,few,TRBJ2-1,CATSTAGGGTEQFF,TGTGCCACCAGCACTGCGGGAGGCGGCACTGAGCAGTTCTTC
-,TRBV12-3/TRBV12-4,-,TRBJ2-3,CASSLGSPEGDTQYF,TGTGCCAGCAGTTTGGGATCACCGGAGGGAGATACGCAGTATTTT
TRBD2,TRBV11-3,-,TRBJ2-1,CASSLALAGGGGEQFF,TGTGCCAGCAGCTTAGCCCTAGCGGGAGGAGGCGGTGAGCAGTTCTTC
TRBD2,TRBV5-4,-,TRBJ2-5,CASSGTGLGETQYF,TGTGCCAGCAGCGGAACGGGACTAGGGGAGACCCAGTACTTC
-,TRBV5-6,-,TRBJ2-5,CASSFKQGYVETQYF,TGTGCCAGCAGCTTCAAACAGGGATACGTCGAGACCCAGTACTTC
-,TRBV28,-,TRBJ2-3,CASSLTALDTQYF,TGTGCCAGCAGTTTGACCGCGCTAGATACGCAGTATTTT
-,TRBV9,-,TRBJ1-2,CASSVEAKYGYTF,TGTGCCAGCAGCGTAGAGGCGAAGTATGGCTACACCTTC
-,TRBV20-1,-,TRBJ1-5,CSARVTPGDRNQPQHF,TGCAGTGCTAGAGTTACCCCAGGGGATCGGAATCAGCCCCAGCATTTT
-,TRBV9,-,TRBJ1-2,CASSVSTQSNYGYTF,TGTGCCAGCAGCGTATCAACACAGAGCAATTATGGCTACACCTTC
TRBD2,TRBV20-1,-,TRBJ2-1,CSEPGLAGVDNEQFF,TGCAGTGAGCCGGGACTAGCGGGAGTAGACAATGAGCAGTTCTTC
-,TRBV24-1,many,TRBJ2-1,CATSVTPRGEQFF,TGTGCCACCAGTGTTACTCCACGGGGTGAGCAGTTCTTC